The 5 T cell receptor beta chains below all came from one sample that was sequenced in a study of Graves' ophthalmopathy and Graves' hyperthyroidism. TCR beta CDR3 regions were amplified from RNA transcripts. First-round RT-PCR used HTBI primers; second-round multiplex PCR followed. TCRdb fed the multiplex PCR reads into MiXCR, producing one record per CDR3 protein. Altogether fewer than 600,000 distinct CDR3 sequences are present, approximately 15% being singletons, with the ten largest covering approximately 9.8%. Sequencing used blood. Receptors originate from a woman aged 25 to 39 with Graves' ophthalmopathy.

V and J are TRBV30 and TRBJ1-2; D remains ambiguous. Trimming stripped 0 bases from V and 6 bases from J, with 17 bases between. Germline assignment: CDR1 GTSNPN and CDR2 SVGIG (reference sequence). The CDR3 runs 15 residues. The DNA of the CDR3 is TGTGCCTGGAGTGTAATTGATAGGGTGTCGGATGGCTACACCTTC. Translating gives CAWSVIDRVSDGYTF.

About this clonotype: Since no conserved phenylalanine or tryptophan closes the CDR3, a read error is the likely cause. V is TRBV7-9 and J is TRBJ1-1, with D uncertain. The germline V and J ends were trimmed by 1 base and 3 bases, with 9 bases remaining between them. This CDR3 is 14 amino acids long. CDR1 and CDR2 from the germline V gene are SEHNR and FQNEAQ (reference sequence). In DNA form, the CDR3 reads TGTGCCAGCAGCTTAGAGGGATTCGACACTGAAGCTTTCGTT. It is translated as CASSLEGFDTEAFV.

Only one count was recorded for this clonotype. The rearrangement joins TRBV6-1 to TRBJ1-5; 7 bases are shared with TRBD1. Germline CDR1 reads MNHNS; CDR2 reads SASEGT. V gave up 4 bases and J gave up 9 bases; unmatched junction bases: 6. CDR3 length: 13 amino acids. Here the CDR3 reads CASSATGMGPQHF. DNA of the CDR3: TGTGCCAGCAGTGCGACAGGGATGGGGCCCCAGCATTTT.

This clonotype appeared many times. V usage is TRBV27 and J usage is TRBJ1-1, with D perhaps matching TRBD1 (5 bases). Germline V gene lookup returns CDR1 MNHEY and CDR2 SMNVEV (reference sequence). The V end was cut by 2 bases, the J end by 1 base, with 14 bases between. The CDR3 length is 16 residues. DNA of the CDR3: TGTGCCAGCAGTTTAAGGGGTCTGGGTTCGAACACTGAAGCTTTCTTT. Its protein product is CASSLRGLGSNTEAFF.

For this clonotype: The CDR3 ends on some other residue instead of the conserved phenylalanine or tryptophan, so this is likely a read error. It is unclear where the CDR3 begins or ends on the DNA, so no DNA is shown, and the CDR3 is as TCRdb lists it. This chain links TRBV26 with TRBJ2-5; the listed D gene, TRBD1, was not tested against the DNA. TRBV26 represents a pseudogene. The CDR3 totals 16 residues, both ends included. CDR3 sequence: CGSSTYRDINQETQYV.